This TCR beta chain was recorded in a study of shared clonotypes between healthy human individuals. Overall study context: A couple of women and a few men aged 18 to 49 served as donors.

About this clone: The antigen remains undetermined.

The CDR3 has 12 amino acids. V gave up 5 bases and J gave up 4 bases, with 11 bases separating them. Germline V lookup: CDR1 SQVTM, CDR2 ANQGSEA. Study-wide results and caveats: Sequencing depth was expected to influence donor clonotype sharing.

Genomic DNA (from each subset) was split evenly across several immunoSEQ plates. In the source study's methods: Junction-only immunoSEQ data arrived without quality scores, meaning filtering differed. Repertoires were generated with immunoSEQ multiplex PCR, while TCRdb's copy carries only in-frame clones and drops some. That table furnishes V, J and clone size, whereas the DNA furnished D and trimming. Of some 500,000 clones in the sample, 90% to 96% were seen once. This receptor was identified in a woman aged 25 to 39 in good health. The rearrangement joins TRBV29-1 to TRBJ2-5; D uncertain. Sequenced: naive CD4+ T cells sorted from blood. The sample's subset: CD45RA+ positively selected. The CDR3 DNA reads TGCAGCGTTCCAATGGGCGGAGAGACCCAGTACTTC. Translation: CSVPMGGETQYF.